This T cell receptor (beta chain) was profiled in a study of Ad26.COV2.S vaccination and SARS-CoV-2 variants. Study-level findings and limits: Total T cell responses, in the TCR breadth and depth analyses, may have been underestimated.

Concerning this clone: What it binds is not known.

The treatment here: approximately 18 received Ad26.COV2.S at low or high dose, single or two shots; 5 received placebo; per-sample allocation not given. The samples were gathered on day 63 after the first injection of vaccine or placebo. Data came from immunoSEQ multiplex PCR; TCRdb stores just in-frame clones and leaves some out. The table includes some 460,000 clones, about 88% detected once. The sample in question was peripheral blood, obtained in a trial of Ad26.COV2.S vaccine versus placebo. The sequence derives from a person between 18 and 60 years old who received the Ad26.COV2.S COVID-19 vaccine or a placebo.

CDR3 in amino acids: CASSIAAHEQYF. CDR3 coding DNA: TGTGCCAGTAGTATAGCGGCCCACGAGCAGTACTTC. The chain combines TRBV19 with TRBJ2-7; no clear D. The V gene's germline CDR1 is LNHDA and CDR2 SQIVND (reference sequence). Trimming cost V 1 base and J 5 bases, with 6 bases left between them. CDR3 length: 12 residues.